This is a list of T cell receptor beta chains from one sample in a study of blood T cell repertoires in COVID-19. TCRdb's table, derived via immunoSEQ multiplex PCR, lists solely in-frame clones and lacks some. The sample carries roughly 130,000 clones, 82% recorded once. The sequenced sample consisted of peripheral blood. All receptors derive from a woman in her seventies with acute or convalescent COVID-19. The CDR3 runs from the conserved cysteine through the conserved F or W. The D gene is left open where the match is weak. A clone size is listed for some rows: how often the clone was seen (once, few, many), or a class if it is expanded.

j_call v_call d_call clone_size cdr3_nt cdr3_aa
TRBJ2-1 TRBV24-1 . . TGTGCCACCAGTGGTAGCCCGTACAATGAGCAGTTCTTC CATSGSPYNEQFF
TRBJ2-2 TRBV6-2/TRBV6-3 TRBD2 . TGTGCCAGCAGTTCGGGACTAGCAGTTGAGGGGGAGCTGTTTTTT CASSSGLAVEGELFF
TRBJ2-5 TRBV7-6 TRBD2 once TGTGCCAGCAGCTTAGGTTGGGGGGGGTACCAAGAGACCCAGTACTTC CASSLGWGGYQETQYF
TRBJ1-5 TRBV3-1/TRBV3-2 TRBD1 . TGTGCCAGCAGCCAATTTGCCACAGGGGGCGCGCCCCAGCATTTT CASSQFATGGAPQHF
TRBJ2-3 TRBV2 . few TGTGCCAGCAGGGAGGGACAGTACACAGATACGCAGTATTTT CASREGQYTDTQYF
TRBJ1-1 TRBV10-3 TRBD1 . TGTGCCATCAGTGATTCCCACAGGGGGCGAGAGGTCACTGAAGCTTTCTTT CAISDSHRGREVTEAFF
TRBJ1-3 TRBV6-1 . . TGTGCCAGCAGTGACGGGGTTATAAACACCATATATTTT CASSDGVINTIYF
TRBJ2-3 TRBV18 TRBD2 . TGTGCCAGCTCTCAAACTAGCGGGGGTAGCACAGATACGCAGTATTTT CASSQTSGGSTDTQYF
TRBJ2-3 TRBV4-3 TRBD2 . TGCGCCAGCAGCCAAGAGCGTAGCGGGGGCACAGATACGCAGTATTTT CASSQERSGGTDTQYF
TRBJ1-4 TRBV6-5 TRBD1 . TGTGCCAGCAGTCACAGGGGTCCGGCTAATGAAAAACTGTTTTTT CASSHRGPANEKLFF
TRBJ2-1 TRBV10-3 . . TGTGCCATTTCTAGGAGTGATGAGCAGTTCTTC CAISRSDEQFF
TRBJ1-1 TRBV11-3 . . TGTGCCAGCAGCTTAGATCGGCGGGCAGAAGCTTTCTTT CASSLDRRAEAFF
TRBJ1-5 TRBV5-1 . once TGCGCCAGCAGCTTGGGAGGGGGAAGTGGCAATCAGCCCCAGCATTTT CASSLGGGSGNQPQHF
TRBJ1-1 TRBV18 TRBD1 . TGTGCCAGCTCACCATCGACAGGGGGCCTCACTGAAGCTTTCTTT CASSPSTGGLTEAFF
TRBJ1-2 TRBV24-1 TRBD1 . TGTGCCACCAGTGATCCCGGGACAGGCCACTACACCTTC CATSDPGTGHYTF
TRBJ2-3 TRBV6-2/TRBV6-3 TRBD2 . TGTGCCAGCAGTTACCAGGGCGGGGGGAATACGCAGTATTTT CASSYQGGGNTQYF
TRBJ2-1 TRBV11-3 TRBD1 . TGTGCCAGCAGCTTAGGCGGGACAGGGGGGCGAAATGAGCAGTTCTTC CASSLGGTGGRNEQFF
TRBJ1-1 TRBV6-2/TRBV6-3 . . TGTGCCAGCAGTTGGACTGCCAGGGGCACTGAAGCTTTCTTT CASSWTARGTEAFF
TRBJ2-5 TRBV6-2/TRBV6-3 TRBD2 . TGTGCCAGCAGTAAGGGACTAGCGGGGTCCCAAGAGACCCAGTACTTC CASSKGLAGSQETQYF
TRBJ2-7 TRBV7-9 TRBD2 . TGTGCCAGCAATCCTAGCGGGGGGGGCCTCGAGCAGTACTTC CASNPSGGGLEQYF
TRBJ1-2 TRBV19 TRBD1 . TGTGCCAGTACTACCCTGACAGGGGGTATAGGGGGCTACACCTTC CASTTLTGGIGGYTF
TRBJ1-4 TRBV7-2 . . TGTGCCAGCAGCTCTAACACAGCCACTAATGAAAAACTGTTTTTT CASSSNTATNEKLFF
TRBJ2-1 TRBV18 . . TGTGCCAGCTCACCACTGGCGGGGTACAATGAGCAGTTCTTC CASSPLAGYNEQFF
TRBJ2-7 TRBV5-4 . . TGTGCCAGCAGCGTGGACAGCTACGAGCAGTACTTC CASSVDSYEQYF